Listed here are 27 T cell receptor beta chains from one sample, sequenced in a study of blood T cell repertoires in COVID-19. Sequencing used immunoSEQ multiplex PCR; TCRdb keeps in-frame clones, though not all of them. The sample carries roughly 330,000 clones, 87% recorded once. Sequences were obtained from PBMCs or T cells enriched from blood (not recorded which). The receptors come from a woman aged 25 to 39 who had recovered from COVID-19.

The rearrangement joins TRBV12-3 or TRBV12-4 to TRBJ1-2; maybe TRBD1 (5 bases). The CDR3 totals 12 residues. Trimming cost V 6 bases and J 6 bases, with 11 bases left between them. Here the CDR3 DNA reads TGTGCCAGCAGGGGTTGGGGGGATGGCTACACCTTC. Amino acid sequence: CASRGWGDGYTF.

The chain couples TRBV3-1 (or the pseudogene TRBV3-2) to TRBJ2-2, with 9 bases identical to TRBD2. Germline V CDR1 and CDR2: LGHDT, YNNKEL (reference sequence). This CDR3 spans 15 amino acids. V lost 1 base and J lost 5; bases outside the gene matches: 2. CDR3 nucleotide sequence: TGTGCCAGCAGCCAAGGCGGGGGGGCTACCGGGGAGCTGTTTTTT. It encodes CASSQGGGATGELFF.

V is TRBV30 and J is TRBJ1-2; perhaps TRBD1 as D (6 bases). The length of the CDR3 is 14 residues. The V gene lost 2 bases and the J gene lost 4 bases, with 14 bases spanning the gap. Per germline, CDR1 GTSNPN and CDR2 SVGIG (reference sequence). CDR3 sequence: CAWSITDRGYGYTF. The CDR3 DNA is TGTGCCTGGAGTATTACGGACAGAGGCTATGGCTACACCTTC.

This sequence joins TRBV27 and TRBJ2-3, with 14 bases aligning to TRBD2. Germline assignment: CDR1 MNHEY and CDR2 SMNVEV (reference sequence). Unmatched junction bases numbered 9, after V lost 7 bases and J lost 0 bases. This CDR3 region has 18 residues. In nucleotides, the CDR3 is TGTGCCAGCACCCCAGGACTAGCGGGGGGACTTAGCACAGATACGCAGTATTTT. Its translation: CASTPGLAGGLSTDTQYF.

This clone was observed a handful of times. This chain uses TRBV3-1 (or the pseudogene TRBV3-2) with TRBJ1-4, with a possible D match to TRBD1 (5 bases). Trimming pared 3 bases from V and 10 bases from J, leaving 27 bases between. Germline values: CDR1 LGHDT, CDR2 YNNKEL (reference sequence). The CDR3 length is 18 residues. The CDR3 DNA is TGTGCCAGCAGCCATAGCACCCCCGGGGACGGGGGTAAGGGAAAACTGTTTTTT. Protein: CASSHSTPGDGGKGKLFF.

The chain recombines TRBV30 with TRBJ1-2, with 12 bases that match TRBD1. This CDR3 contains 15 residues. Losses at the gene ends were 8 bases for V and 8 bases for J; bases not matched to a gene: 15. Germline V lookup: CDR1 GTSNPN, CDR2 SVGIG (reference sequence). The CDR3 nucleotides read TGTGCCCAAGGAAGGGACAGGGGGCGGATCCAAGGCTACACCTTC. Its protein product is CAQGRDRGRIQGYTF.

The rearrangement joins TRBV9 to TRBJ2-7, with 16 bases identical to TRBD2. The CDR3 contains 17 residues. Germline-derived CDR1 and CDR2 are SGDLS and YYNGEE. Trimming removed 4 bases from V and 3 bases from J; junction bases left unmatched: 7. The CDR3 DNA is TGTGCCAGCAGCCCAAGGGGACTAGCGGGGGGGTTCTACGAGCAGTACTTC. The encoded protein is CASSPRGLAGGFYEQYF.

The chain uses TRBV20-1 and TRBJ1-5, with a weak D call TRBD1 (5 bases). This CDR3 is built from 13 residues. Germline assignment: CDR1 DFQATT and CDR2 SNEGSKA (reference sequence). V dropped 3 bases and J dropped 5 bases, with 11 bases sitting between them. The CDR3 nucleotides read TGCAGTGCTAGTCAAGGGGTAGATCAGCCCCAGCATTTT. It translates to CSASQGVDQPQHF.

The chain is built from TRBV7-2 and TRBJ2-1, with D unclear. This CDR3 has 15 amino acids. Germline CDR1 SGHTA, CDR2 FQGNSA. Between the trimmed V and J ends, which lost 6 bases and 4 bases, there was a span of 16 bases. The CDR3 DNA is TGTGCCAGCAGACCGGCGGAACTGATTTACAATGAGCAGTTCTTC. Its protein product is CASRPAELIYNEQFF.

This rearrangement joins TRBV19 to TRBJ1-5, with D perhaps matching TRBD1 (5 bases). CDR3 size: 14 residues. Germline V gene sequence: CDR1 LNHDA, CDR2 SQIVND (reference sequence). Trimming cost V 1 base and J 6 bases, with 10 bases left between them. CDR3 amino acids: CASSIAGAGQPQHF. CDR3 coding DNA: TGTGCCAGTAGTATAGCTGGGGCAGGTCAGCCCCAGCATTTT. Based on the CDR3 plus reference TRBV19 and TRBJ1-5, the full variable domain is DGGITQSPKYLFRKEGQNVTLSCEQNLNHDAMYWYRQDPGQGLRLIYYSQIVNDFQKGDIAEGYSVSREKKESFPLTVTSAQKNPTAFYLCASSIAGAGQPQHFGDGTRLSIL.

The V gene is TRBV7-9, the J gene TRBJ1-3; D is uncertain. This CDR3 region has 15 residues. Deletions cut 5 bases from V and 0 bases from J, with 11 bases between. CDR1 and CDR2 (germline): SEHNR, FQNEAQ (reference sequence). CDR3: CASSVGMSSGNTIYF. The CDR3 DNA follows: TGTGCCAGCAGCGTCGGGATGAGCTCTGGAAACACCATATATTTT.

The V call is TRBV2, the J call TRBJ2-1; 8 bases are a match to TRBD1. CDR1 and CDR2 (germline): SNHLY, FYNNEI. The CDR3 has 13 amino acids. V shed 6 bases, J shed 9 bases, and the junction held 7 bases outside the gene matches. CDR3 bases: TGTGCCAGCAGGGGGGGACAGGTGGGTGAGCAGTTCTTC. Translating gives CASRGGQVGEQFF.

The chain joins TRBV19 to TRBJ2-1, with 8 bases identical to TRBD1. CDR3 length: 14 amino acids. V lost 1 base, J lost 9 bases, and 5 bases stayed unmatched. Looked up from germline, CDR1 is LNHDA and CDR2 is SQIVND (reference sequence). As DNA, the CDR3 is TGTGCCAGTAGTATAGTTAAGACAGGGGTTGAGCAGTTCTTC. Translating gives CASSIVKTGVEQFF.

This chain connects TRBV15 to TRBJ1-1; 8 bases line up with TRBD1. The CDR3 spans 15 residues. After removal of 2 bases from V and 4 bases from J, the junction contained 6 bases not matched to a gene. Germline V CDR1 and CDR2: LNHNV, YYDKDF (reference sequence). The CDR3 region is CATSRITGGLTEAFF. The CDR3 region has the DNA TGTGCCACCAGCAGAATTACAGGGGGTCTCACTGAAGCTTTCTTT.

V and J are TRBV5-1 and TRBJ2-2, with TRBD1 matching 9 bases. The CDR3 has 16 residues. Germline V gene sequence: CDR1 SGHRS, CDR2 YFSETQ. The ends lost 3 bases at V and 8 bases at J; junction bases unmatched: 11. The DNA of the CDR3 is TGCGCCAGCAGCTGGGGACCAACAGGGGGCCGAGGGGAGCTGTTTTTT. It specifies CASSWGPTGGRGELFF.

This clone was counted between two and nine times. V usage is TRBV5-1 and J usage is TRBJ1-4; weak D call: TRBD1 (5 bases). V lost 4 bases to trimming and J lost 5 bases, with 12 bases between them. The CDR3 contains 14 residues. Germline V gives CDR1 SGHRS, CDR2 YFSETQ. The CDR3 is CASSGGLKNEKLFF. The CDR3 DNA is TGCGCCAGCAGCGGGGGACTGAAGAATGAAAAACTGTTTTTT.

The CDR3 loop is CASSPQATEAFF. As DNA, the CDR3 is TGTGCCAGCAGCCCACAGGCCACTGAAGCTTTCTTT. The V gene is TRBV7-9, the J gene TRBJ1-1; TRBD1 might be the D (5 bases). The CDR3 covers 12 residues. The V end was cut by 5 bases, the J end by 4 bases, with 8 bases between. Germline values: CDR1 SEHNR, CDR2 FQNEAQ (reference sequence).

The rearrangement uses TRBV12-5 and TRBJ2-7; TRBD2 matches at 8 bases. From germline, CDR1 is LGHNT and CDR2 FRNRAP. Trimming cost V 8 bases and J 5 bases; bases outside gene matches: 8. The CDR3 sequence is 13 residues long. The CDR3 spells CASSSGGLDEQYF. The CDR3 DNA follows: TGTGCTAGTTCATCGGGGGGGCTGGACGAGCAGTACTTC.

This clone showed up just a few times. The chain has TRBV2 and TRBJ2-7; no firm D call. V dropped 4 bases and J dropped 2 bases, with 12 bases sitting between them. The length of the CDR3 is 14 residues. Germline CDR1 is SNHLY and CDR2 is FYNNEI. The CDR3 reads CASSGFTETYEQYF. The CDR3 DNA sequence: TGTGCCAGCAGTGGATTCACAGAAACCTACGAGCAGTACTTC.

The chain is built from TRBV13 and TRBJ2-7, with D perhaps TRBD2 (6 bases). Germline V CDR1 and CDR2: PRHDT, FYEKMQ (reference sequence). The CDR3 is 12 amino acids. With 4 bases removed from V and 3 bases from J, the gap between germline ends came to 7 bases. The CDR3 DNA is TGTGCCAGCAGCTCGGGGGTCTACGAGCAGTACTTC. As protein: CASSSGVYEQYF.

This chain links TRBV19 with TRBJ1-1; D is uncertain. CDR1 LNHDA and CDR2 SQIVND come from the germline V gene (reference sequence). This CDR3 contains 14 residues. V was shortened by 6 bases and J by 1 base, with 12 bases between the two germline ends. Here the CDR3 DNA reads TGTGCCAGTAGACCCTTGCGGGAGAACACTGAAGCTTTCTTT. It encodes CASRPLRENTEAFF.

In DNA, the CDR3 is TGTGCCAGCAGCCCGGCTAATATACAGGGTGGGTCCACTGAAGCTTTCTTT. Its translation: CASSPANIQGGSTEAFF. J is TRBJ1-1 and V is TRBV7-2; D may be TRBD1 (6 bases). CDR3 length equals 17 residues. Germline V gene data show CDR1 as SGHTA and CDR2 as FQGNSA. V was trimmed by 5 bases and J by 4 bases, leaving 23 bases between them.

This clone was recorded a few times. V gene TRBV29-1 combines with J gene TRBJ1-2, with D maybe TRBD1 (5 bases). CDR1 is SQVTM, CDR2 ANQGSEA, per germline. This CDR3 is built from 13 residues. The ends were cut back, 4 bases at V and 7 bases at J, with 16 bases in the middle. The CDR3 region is CSVGQSEMGGYTF. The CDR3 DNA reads TGCAGCGTTGGACAGAGCGAGATGGGTGGCTACACCTTC. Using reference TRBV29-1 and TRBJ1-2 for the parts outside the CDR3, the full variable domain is SAVISQKPSRDICQRGTSLTIQCQVDSQVTMMFWYRQQPGQSLTLIATANQGSEATYESGFVIDKFPISRPNLTFSTLTVSNMSPEDSSIYLCSVGQSEMGGYTFGSGTRLTVV.

The CDR3 is CASSLGGQVYGYTF. Written as DNA, the CDR3 is TGTGCCAGCAGCTTAGGTGGACAGGTCTATGGCTACACCTTC. V and J are TRBV11-2 and TRBJ1-2, with TRBD1 matching over 7 bases. J gave up 4 bases and V 1 base, and 3 bases lay outside the gene matches. CDR1 and CDR2 from the germline V gene are SGHAT and FQNNGV. The CDR3 has 14 residues.

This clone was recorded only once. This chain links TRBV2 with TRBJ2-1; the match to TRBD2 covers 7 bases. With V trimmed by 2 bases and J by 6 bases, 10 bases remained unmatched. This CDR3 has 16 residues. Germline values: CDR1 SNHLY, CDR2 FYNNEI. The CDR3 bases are TGTGCCAGCAGTGAATTTAGACTAGCTTTGGGCAATGAGCAGTTCTTC. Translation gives CASSEFRLALGNEQFF.

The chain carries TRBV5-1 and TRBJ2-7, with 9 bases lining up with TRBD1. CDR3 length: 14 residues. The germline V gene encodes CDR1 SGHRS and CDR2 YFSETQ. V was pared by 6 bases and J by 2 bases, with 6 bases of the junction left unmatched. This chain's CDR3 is CASTSGTGPYEQYF. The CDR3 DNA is TGCGCCAGCACCTCCGGGACAGGGCCCTACGAGCAGTACTTC. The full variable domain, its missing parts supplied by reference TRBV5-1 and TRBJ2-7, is KAGVTQTPRYLIKTRGQQVTLSCSPISGHRSVSWYQQTPGQGLQFLFEYFSETQRNKGNFPGRFSGRQFSNSRSEMNVSTLELGDSALYLCASTSGTGPYEQYFGPGTRLTVT.

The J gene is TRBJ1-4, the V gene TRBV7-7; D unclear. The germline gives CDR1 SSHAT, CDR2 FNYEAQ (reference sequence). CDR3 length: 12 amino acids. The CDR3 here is CAMSGSEEKLFF. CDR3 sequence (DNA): TGTGCTATGTCCGGGTCGGAAGAAAAACTGTTTTTT. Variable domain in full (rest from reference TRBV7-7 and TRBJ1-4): GAGVSQSPRYKVTKRGQDVTLRCDPISSHATLYWYQQALGQGPEFLTYFNYEAQPDKSGLPSDRFSAERPEGSISTLTIQRTEQRDSAMYRCAMSGSEEKLFFGSGTQLSVL.